This T cell receptor (beta chain) was found in a study of cytomegalovirus exposure and HLA in healthy donors. Study-level findings and limits: CMV serostatus stood as the only immune exposure information on hand. Among the CMV-associated chains, three were confirmed in vitro as specific for CMV antigens.

A remark on this clone: What it recognizes is unknown.

The germline CDR1 and CDR2 sequences are SGHRS and YFSETQ. The ends lost 0 bases at V and 2 bases at J; junction bases unmatched: 5. The CDR3 contains 15 residues. Researchers ran the PCR with 60 Vbeta and 13 Jbeta primers. The protocol was immunoSEQ multiplex PCR, while the TCRdb copy is restricted to in-frame clones and leaves out a portion. The sample lists some 140,000 clones, roughly 75% occurring once. The TCR was taken from a man in his thirties or forties in good health. The sample consisted of PBMCs. The genes are TRBV5-1 and TRBJ2-7; 7 bases are a match to TRBD2. The CDR3 sequence: CASSLDVGGAYEQYF. CDR3 sequence (DNA): TGCGCCAGCAGCTTGGATGTGGGAGGGGCCTACGAGCAGTACTTC.